The present TCR beta chain was sequenced within a study of T cell responses to AZD1222 COVID-19 vaccine. Study-wide results and limits: A mostly white British donor set with more females was recruited, and clonal diversity was possibly underestimated. None of the repertoires were sampled until the peak T cell response had passed.

The data were produced by immunoSEQ multiplex PCR, yet TCRdb's version contains in-frame clones alone and is incomplete. The table shows more than 150,000 clones, with roughly 94% occurring only once. V lost 5 bases to trimming and J lost 6 bases; unmatched junction nucleotides: 7. The V gene's germline CDR1 is KGHSH and CDR2 LQKENI. CDR3 length equals 14 residues. Comments on this clone: As yet, its antigen is unknown.

The chain links TRBV18 to TRBJ2-1; 7 bases fit TRBD2. The sequences come from peripheral blood, collected 28 days after the second AZD1222 dose. This receptor was obtained from an adult who received the AZD1222 COVID-19 vaccine. This CDR3 reads CASSTSVVINEQFF. CDR3 DNA sequence: TGTGCCAGCTCAACTAGCGTAGTCATCAATGAGCAGTTCTTC.